The 32 T cell receptor beta chains below all came from one sample that was sequenced in a study of blood T cell repertoires in COVID-19. The method was immunoSEQ multiplex PCR; TCRdb's version includes in-frame clones alone and lacks a portion of them. The repertoire consists of under 200,000 clones, with 84% occurring once and the leading ten covering roughly 14%. Source material: peripheral blood. These receptor sequences come from a man younger than 35 with active or convalescent COVID-19.

The rearrangement links TRBV12-5 to TRBJ2-1; possible D gene TRBD1, 6 bases. Germline loops: CDR1 LGHNT, CDR2 FRNRAP. V was pared by 5 bases and J by 0 bases, with 11 bases between. The CDR3 consists of 15 residues. The CDR3 nucleotides read TGTGCTAGTGGTGGAAAACAGGGCTCCTACAATGAGCAGTTCTTC. Its translation is CASGGKQGSYNEQFF.

The genes are TRBV2 and TRBJ1-5; no definite D call. The CDR3 contains 13 residues. V was cut by 3 bases and J by 7 bases, with 10 bases left in between. CDR1 is SNHLY and CDR2 is FYNNEI in the germline V gene. The CDR3 DNA follows: TGTGCCAGCAGTGACACTAACCGGCAGCCCCAGCATTTT. It specifies CASSDTNRQPQHF.

The chain employs TRBV11-2 and TRBJ1-6; unclear D gene. This CDR3 has 14 residues. Trimming took 2 bases from V and 8 from J, leaving 10 bases between them. CDR1 and CDR2 (germline): SGHAT, FQNNGV. CDR3 in DNA: TGTGCCAGCAGCTTACAAGACGGGGATTCACCCCTCCACTTT. Its translation: CASSLQDGDSPLHF.

The V and J genes are TRBV18 and TRBJ2-5, with TRBD1 matching 9 bases. In germline, CDR1 is KGHSH, CDR2 LQKENI. The CDR3 is made up of 14 amino acids. V lost 4 bases, J lost 3 bases, and 3 bases stayed unmatched. The DNA for the CDR3 is TGTGCCAGCTCACTGGGGACAGGGAAAGAGACCCAGTACTTC. As protein: CASSLGTGKETQYF.

The V gene is TRBV29-1, the J gene TRBJ2-7; 7 nucleotides align to TRBD1. The CDR3 runs to 12 residues. From germline, CDR1 is SQVTM and CDR2 ANQGSEA. After removal of 3 bases from V and 3 bases from J, the junction contained 2 bases not matched to a gene. CDR3 nucleotide sequence: TGCAGCGTTGAGGGACAGCTCTACGAGCAGTACTTC. As protein: CSVEGQLYEQYF.

CDR3 nucleotides: TGTGCCAGCAGTGAATTTTCCGGGACTAGCGGGAGGCTCCAGTTCTTC. It codes for CASSEFSGTSGRLQFF. The gene calls are TRBV6-1 and TRBJ2-1; TRBD2 aligns across 15 bases. The CDR3 sequence is 16 residues long. V lost 2 bases, J lost 13 bases, and 9 bases stayed unmatched. Germline V gene sequence: CDR1 MNHNS, CDR2 SASEGT.

V is TRBV6-5 and J is TRBJ1-1, with D possibly being TRBD1 (5 bases). This CDR3 contains 10 residues. The V gene's germline CDR1 is MNHEY and CDR2 SVGAGI. V was pared by 9 bases and J by 8 bases, with 10 bases between. CDR3 residues: CASQGEEAFF. CDR3 in DNA: TGTGCCAGTCAGGGTGAAGAAGCTTTCTTT.

In its sample, this clone was seen once. This chain links TRBV9 with TRBJ2-3; 9 bases match TRBD1. V shed 2 bases and J 2 bases; nucleotides not matched to a gene: 12. The CDR3 has 18 amino acids. Germline loops: CDR1 SGDLS, CDR2 YYNGEE. CDR3 residues: CASSVGPGTGSVTDTQYF. CDR3 nucleotide sequence: TGTGCCAGCAGCGTCGGTCCCGGGACAGGGTCGGTCACAGATACGCAGTATTTT.

The chain links TRBV29-1 to TRBJ1-1, with D tentatively TRBD1 (5 bases). Germline CDR1 is SQVTM and CDR2 is ANQGSEA. Trimming removed 3 bases from V and 8 bases from J, with 13 bases in between. The CDR3 loop spans 12 amino acids. CDR3 in DNA: TGCAGCGTTGAGAGGGGCGGGGTGGAAGCTTTCTTT. Amino acids: CSVERGGVEAFF.

This sequence joins TRBV18 and TRBJ1-1, with 9 bases that match TRBD1. The CDR3 runs 13 residues. Trimming at V came to 6 bases and at J to 6 bases, leaving 5 bases not matched to a gene. CDR1 is KGHSH and CDR2 is LQKENI in the germline V gene. The CDR3 reads CASSRQGDAEAFF. CDR3 coding DNA: TGTGCCAGCTCTCGACAGGGGGACGCTGAAGCTTTCTTT.

CDR3 DNA: TGTGCCAGCAGCTTTGCCCCAGGAGGGCGGAATGAAAAACTGTTTTTT. Translating it yields CASSFAPGGRNEKLFF. V and J are TRBV5-4 and TRBJ1-4; D ambiguous. The germline V gene encodes CDR1 SGHNT and CDR2 YYREEE (reference sequence). Trimming cost V 2 bases and J 5 bases, with 16 bases left between them. The CDR3 length is 16 residues.

This sequence joins TRBV18 and TRBJ1-5; tentatively, D is TRBD1 (5 bases). The germline V gene has CDR1 KGHSH and CDR2 LQKENI. The CDR3 runs 16 residues. With 6 bases removed from V and 4 bases from J, the gap between germline ends came to 19 bases. The DNA of the CDR3 is TGTGCCAGCTCGACGGGGGGAGCGTGGCCTAATCAGCCCCAGCATTTT. Residues: CASSTGGAWPNQPQHF.

The V and J genes are TRBV7-3 and TRBJ2-2; D possibly corresponds to TRBD2 (5 bases). CDR1 is SGHTA, CDR2 FQGTGA, per germline. The CDR3 loop spans 16 amino acids. V was clipped by 5 bases and J by 5 bases, with 18 bases between them. The CDR3 loop reads CASSRIGSVSTGELFF. The CDR3 nucleotides read TGTGCCAGCAGCCGCATTGGGAGCGTTTCGACCGGGGAGCTGTTTTTT.

The chain has TRBV18 and TRBJ1-5; D is perhaps TRBD1 (5 bases). Germline loops: CDR1 KGHSH, CDR2 LQKENI. This CDR3 spans 13 amino acids. The V gene lost 1 base and the J gene lost 4 bases, with 5 bases spanning the gap. Written as DNA, the CDR3 is TGTGCCAGCTCACCACAGGGGAATCAGCCCCAGCATTTT. Residues: CASSPQGNQPQHF.

The J gene is TRBJ2-7, the V gene TRBV5-8, with a possible D match to TRBD1 (6 bases). The V end lost 0 bases, the J end lost 1 base, and 11 bases lay between the germline ends. The CDR3 runs to 15 residues. Germline V gives CDR1 SGHTS, CDR2 YDEGEE. CDR3 amino acids: CASSLVGTGSYEQYF. The CDR3 DNA sequence: TGTGCCAGCAGCTTGGTAGGTACAGGGTCCTACGAGCAGTACTTC. Looking up the rest from reference TRBV5-8 and TRBJ2-7 gives the full variable domain: EAGVTQSPTHLIKTRGQQATLRCSPISGHTSVYWYQQALGLGLQFLLWYDEGEERNRGNFPPRFSGRQFPNYSSELNVNALELEDSALYLCASSLVGTGSYEQYFGPGTRLTVT.

The chain employs TRBV4-3 and TRBJ1-6; 9 bases are shared with TRBD1. This CDR3 spans 14 amino acids. CDR1 is LGHNA and CDR2 is YSLEER in the germline V gene. V was clipped by 5 bases and J by 8 bases; unmatched bases: 4. The CDR3 DNA reads as TGCGCCAGCAGCTCTCGGACAGGGGATTCACCCCTCCACTTT. Translated, it gives CASSSRTGDSPLHF.

The chain uses TRBV23-1 and TRBJ2-1; 8 bases fit TRBD1. TRBV23-1 is noted as an ORF with a role that remains uncertain. The ends lost 6 bases at V and 3 bases at J; junction bases unmatched: 4. This CDR3 is 14 amino acids long. The CDR3 loop is CASSRGQGYNEQFF. The CDR3 DNA follows: TGCGCCAGCAGCAGGGGGCAGGGCTACAATGAGCAGTTCTTC.

V and J are TRBV27 and TRBJ2-1; 7 bases map to TRBD2. The CDR3 is made up of 16 amino acids. V was clipped by 5 bases and J by 5 bases; unmatched bases: 12. Germline V gene lookup returns CDR1 MNHEY and CDR2 SMNVEV (reference sequence). The CDR3: CASSDGSGISNNEQFF. The CDR3 region has the DNA TGTGCCAGCAGTGATGGGAGCGGGATTAGTAACAATGAGCAGTTCTTC.

This clone occurred once. The rearrangement joins TRBV3-1 (or the pseudogene TRBV3-2) to TRBJ2-2, with D hard to call. The V and J ends lost 4 bases and 5 bases respectively, with 8 bases between them. CDR1 and CDR2 from the germline V gene are LGHDT and YNNKEL (reference sequence). This CDR3 is built from 13 residues. CDR3 nucleotide sequence: TGTGCCAGCAGCCCCCTAAATACCGGGGAGCTGTTTTTT. Its protein product is CASSPLNTGELFF.

This clone occurred once. The genes are TRBV28 and TRBJ1-5; 7 bases match TRBD1. V shed 3 bases, J shed 6 bases, and the junction held 8 bases outside the gene matches. Germline V gives CDR1 MDHEN, CDR2 SYDVKM. CDR3 length: 15 amino acids. CDR3 amino acids: CASSFLGQDSQPQHF. CDR3 DNA sequence: TGTGCCAGCAGTTTCTTAGGACAGGATAGTCAGCCCCAGCATTTT.

The chain employs TRBV5-8 and TRBJ2-5; tentative D call: TRBD1 (5 bases). Trimming pared 5 bases from V and 3 bases from J, leaving 20 bases between. Per the germline V gene, CDR1 is SGHTS and CDR2 is YDEGEE. The CDR3 totals 16 residues. The CDR3 sequence is CASSSGIATEEETQYF. CDR3 nucleotide sequence: TGTGCCAGCAGTTCTGGGATTGCGACAGAGGAAGAGACCCAGTACTTC.

This clone has only a few counts. The V gene is TRBV7-9, the J gene TRBJ1-1; 7 bases line up with TRBD1. The CDR3 extends over 15 amino acids. The J segment lost 6 bases and the V segment lost 7 bases, leaving 14 bases of the junction unmatched. Per the germline V gene, CDR1 is SEHNR and CDR2 is FQNEAQ (reference sequence). CDR3 sequence reads: CASTSGTVPWAEAFF. Written as DNA, the CDR3 is TGTGCCAGCACCTCCGGGACAGTCCCATGGGCTGAAGCTTTCTTT.

V usage is TRBV19 and J usage is TRBJ2-7; 10 bases map to TRBD1. Germline CDR1 reads LNHDA; CDR2 reads SQIVND (reference sequence). This CDR3 has 17 amino acids. The ends lost 7 bases at V and 3 bases at J; junction bases unmatched: 15. CDR3 sequence reads: CASTTRNERTGGYEQYF. The CDR3 DNA reads TGTGCCAGTACCACCCGGAATGAGAGGACAGGGGGCTACGAGCAGTACTTC.

The chain couples TRBV29-1 to TRBJ1-2, with D possibly being TRBD1 (6 bases). The CDR3 totals 13 residues. Germline V lookup: CDR1 SQVTM, CDR2 ANQGSEA. V lost 3 bases to trimming and J lost 3 bases, with 11 bases between them. The CDR3 bases are TGCAGCGTTGACAGGGGTAGGGACTATGGCTACACCTTC. It specifies CSVDRGRDYGYTF.

The chain links TRBV4-2 to TRBJ1-6; no firm D call. Trimming pared 1 base from V and 0 bases from J, leaving 10 bases between. Germline values: CDR1 LGHNA, CDR2 YNFKEQ. The CDR3 sequence is 17 residues long. The DNA of the CDR3 is TGTGCCAGCAGCCAAGGCATAGTGAGCTCCTATAATTCACCCCTCCACTTT. This sequence encodes CASSQGIVSSYNSPLHF.

This chain links TRBV6-4 with TRBJ2-3; D remains ambiguous. The CDR3 consists of 13 residues. Trimming shortened V by 0 bases and J by 2 bases, and 3 bases separated the two germline ends. Germline V CDR1 and CDR2: MRHNA, SNTAGT. The CDR3 is CASSDSNTDTQYF. The CDR3 DNA is TGTGCCAGCAGTGACTCCAACACAGATACGCAGTATTTT.

The chain carries TRBV7-2 and TRBJ1-6; 7 bases agree with TRBD1. This CDR3 region has 15 residues. V trimming: 4 bases; J trimming: 6 bases; junction bases outside the gene matches: 6. Germline V gives CDR1 SGHTA, CDR2 FQGNSA. The CDR3 sequence is CASSWRQGPNSPLHF. As DNA, the CDR3 is TGTGCCAGCAGCTGGAGACAGGGCCCTAATTCACCCCTCCACTTT.

The chain uses TRBV30 and TRBJ1-4; 7 bases are a match to TRBD1. Trimming removed 5 bases from V and 2 bases from J; junction bases left unmatched: 11. CDR1 is GTSNPN and CDR2 is SVGIG in the germline V gene (reference sequence). The CDR3 runs 16 residues. The CDR3 coding sequence is TGTGCCTGGGCCCGGGACAGCGGAGGGACTAATGAAAAACTGTTTTTT. Translating it yields CAWARDSGGTNEKLFF.

The genes are TRBV2 and TRBJ1-2, with a weak D call TRBD1 (5 bases). The CDR3 runs to 15 residues. The ends were cut back, 2 bases at V and 7 bases at J, with 17 bases in the middle. Germline assignment: CDR1 SNHLY and CDR2 FYNNEI. In DNA, the CDR3 is TGTGCCAGCAGTGAATCCTTAGGGACTCGATCTGGCTACACCTTC. Translation gives CASSESLGTRSGYTF.

The chain is built from TRBV13 and TRBJ2-3; 13 bases map to TRBD2. Per the germline V gene, CDR1 is PRHDT and CDR2 is FYEKMQ (reference sequence). J gave up 2 bases and V 5 bases, and 7 bases lay outside the gene matches. The CDR3 spans 17 residues. In DNA form, the CDR3 reads TGTGCCAGCAGCCTGACTAGCGGGGGGACTGTCACAGATACGCAGTATTTT. This codes for CASSLTSGGTVTDTQYF.

The V and J genes are TRBV6-2 or TRBV6-3 and TRBJ1-2; 7 nucleotides align to TRBD1. In germline, CDR1 is MNHEY, CDR2 SVGEGT. The CDR3 consists of 16 residues. The junction had 9 bases not matched to a gene; V was cut back by 2 bases and J by 3 bases. The CDR3 DNA is TGTGCCAGCAGTTACCCCCAGGACAGGAGCTACTATGGCTACACCTTC. As protein: CASSYPQDRSYYGYTF.

V usage is TRBV5-1 and J usage is TRBJ1-2; D is unclear. V lost 0 bases, J lost 2 bases, and 5 bases lay in between. This CDR3 spans 13 amino acids. CDR1 is SGHRS and CDR2 is YFSETQ in the germline V gene. The DNA for the CDR3 is TGCGCCAGCAGCTTGGGGGCCAACTATGGCTACACCTTC. The encoded protein is CASSLGANYGYTF.